The clone carrying this T cell receptor (delta chain) came up a few times. This may come from a read error, since a much larger clone is one base off. Other nucleotide sequences in the sample specify the same CDR3. The data belong to a study of gamma-delta chains in newborns, infants, children. About the research overall: Innate gammadelta T cells reportedly expand polyclonally right after birth, driven by microbial exposure, per the title.

Germline V gene lookup returns CDR1 GEAIGNYY and CDR2 EKD. The CDR3 is 14 residues long. TCRdb re-called the reads via CATT. The sample contains about 5,200 delta-chain clones, 5.2% of which appear only once. The chain recombines TRDV2 with TRDJ1; a weak D match, TRDD3 (6 bases). The clonotype comes from a child who was a newborn, infant or young child, either healthy, febrile or measles-vaccinated (not recorded which). The sample taken for sequencing was blood. CDR3 coding DNA: TGTGCCTGCGACAGTCTTGGGGGCACCGATAAACTCATCTTT. Residues: CACDSLGGTDKLIF.